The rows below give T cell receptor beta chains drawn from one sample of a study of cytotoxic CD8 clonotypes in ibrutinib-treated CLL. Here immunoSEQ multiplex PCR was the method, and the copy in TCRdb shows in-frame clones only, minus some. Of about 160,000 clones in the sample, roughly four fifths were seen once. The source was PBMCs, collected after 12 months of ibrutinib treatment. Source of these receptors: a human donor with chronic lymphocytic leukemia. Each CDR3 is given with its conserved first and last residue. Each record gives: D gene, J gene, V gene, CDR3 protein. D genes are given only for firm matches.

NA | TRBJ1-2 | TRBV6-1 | CASSDSGILDGYTF
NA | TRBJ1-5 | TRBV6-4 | CASSVQHGVQPQHF
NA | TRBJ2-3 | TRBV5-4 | CASSSFYTQYF
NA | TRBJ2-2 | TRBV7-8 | CASSFPGTGELFF
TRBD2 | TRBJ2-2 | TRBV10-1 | CARPLAGDTGELFF
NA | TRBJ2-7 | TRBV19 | CASKDPGSFHEQYF
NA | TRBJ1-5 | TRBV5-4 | CASSFQGGNQPQHF
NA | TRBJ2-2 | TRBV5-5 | CASSLVGLPLNTGELFF
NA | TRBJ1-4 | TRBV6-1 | CATSAGLTNEKLFF
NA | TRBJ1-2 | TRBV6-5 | CASSYSWGYTF
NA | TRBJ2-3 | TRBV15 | CATSMAGETSTDTQYF
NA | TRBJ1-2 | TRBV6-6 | CASSPRSGANYGYTF
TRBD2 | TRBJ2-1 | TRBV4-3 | CASSQDRGLAGSSSYNEQFF
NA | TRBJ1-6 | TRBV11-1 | CASSSPGLSSYNSPLHF
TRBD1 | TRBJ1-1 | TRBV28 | CASRKTGGANTEAFF
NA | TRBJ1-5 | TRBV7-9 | CASSLQSQPQHF
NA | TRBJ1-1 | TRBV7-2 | CASSFHGGRYTEAFF
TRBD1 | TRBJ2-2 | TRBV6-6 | CASWDRDRGHGELFF
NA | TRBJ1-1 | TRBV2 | CASSEAQEGPGMEDHTEAFF
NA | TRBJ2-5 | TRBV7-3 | CASSSQSSAETQYF
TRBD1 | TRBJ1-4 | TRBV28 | CASGTGGKVKEKLFF
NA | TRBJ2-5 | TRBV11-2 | CASSLVQGQETQYF
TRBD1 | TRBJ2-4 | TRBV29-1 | CSVTGGGTAKNIQYF
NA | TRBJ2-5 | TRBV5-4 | CASSLASPGVETQYF
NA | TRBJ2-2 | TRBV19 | CASSMPGELFF
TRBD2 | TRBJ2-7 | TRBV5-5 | CASSRASGGSDSYEQYF
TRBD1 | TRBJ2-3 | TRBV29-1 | CSSLGDRAFATQYF
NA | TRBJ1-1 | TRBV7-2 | CASSLSVWPRNLNTEAFF
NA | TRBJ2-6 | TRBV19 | CASSTSLPGANVLTF
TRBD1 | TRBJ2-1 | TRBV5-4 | CASSWADRVNEQFF
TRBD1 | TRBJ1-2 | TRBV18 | CASSLSDRARGYTF
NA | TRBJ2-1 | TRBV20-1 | CSARTGTNNFF
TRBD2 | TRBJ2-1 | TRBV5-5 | CASSPVTSGSYNEQFF
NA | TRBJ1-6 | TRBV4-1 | CASSPITGKLGNSPLHF
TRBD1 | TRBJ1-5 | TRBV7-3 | CASSRTGGKSQPQHF
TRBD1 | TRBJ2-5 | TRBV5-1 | CASSLVGQGQETQYF
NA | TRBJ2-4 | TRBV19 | CASSITAGEGAKNIQYF
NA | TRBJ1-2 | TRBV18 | CASSTEEGTIYGYTF
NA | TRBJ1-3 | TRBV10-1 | CASSRSRPGNTIYF
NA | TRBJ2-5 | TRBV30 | CAWNSGGAGETQYF
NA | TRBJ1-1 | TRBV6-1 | CASTDRNTEAFF
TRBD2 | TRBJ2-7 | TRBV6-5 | CASSYRSGGTYEQYF